This T cell receptor beta chain was recorded in a study of blood T cell repertoires in COVID-19. Study-wide background: Nucleic acid was either cDNA or gDNA, and it came from T cells, B-cell-depleted T cells, or PBMCs.

Original analysis: Reference gene primer amplification yielded estimated nucleated cell counts. This table comes from immunoSEQ multiplex PCR, and its TCRdb copy is limited to in-frame clones, with some not included. V and J calls and clone size are given by that table; D and trimming were obtained from the DNA. The sample yields tens of thousands of clones, over 60% seen once. This TCR was recovered from a woman in her 70s with acute or convalescent COVID-19. Sequenced input: peripheral blood.

Here the CDR3 DNA reads TGTGCCAGCAGCTTGGGACAGGGGGCGCGATCCTACGAGCAGTACTTC. It codes for CASSLGQGARSYEQYF. The chain has TRBV5-4 and TRBJ2-7, with TRBD1 matching over 10 bases. Germline V lookup: CDR1 SGHNT, CDR2 YYREEE (reference sequence). CDR3 length: 16 amino acids. Trimming cost V 0 bases and J 1 base; bases outside gene matches: 4.